This TCR beta chain emerged from a study of blood T cell repertoires in COVID-19 (dated by TCRdb to 2020 to 2021). In the study overall: Samples covering the acute and convalescent phases of COVID-19 were provided by collaborators in the United States, Italy and Spain. The prospective study material was composed of cDNA or gDNA derived from T cells, B-cell-depleted T cells, or PBMCs. Subjects who had been exposed to COVID-19, were actively infected with it, or had recovered from it provided the deeply sampled blood TCRbeta repertoires that made up the dataset. A freely available public database, intended as a resource for researchers studying the immune response to SARS-CoV-2, is where the repertoires were released. The samples were drawn from the first 160 participants of the ongoing ImmuneRACE study and from 1,254 subjects provided by 6 global collaborators. A de-identified subject ID, COVID-19 status, age in years and sex were almost always included in the sample metadata. Where available, HLA class I and class II types were obtained from metadata supplied by the sample provider rather than from assay-based typing.

TCRbeta CDR3 regions were amplified from genomic DNA by means of the immunoSEQ Assay, a bias-controlled multiplex PCR. In the source study's methods: Nucleated cell counts per sample were estimated from amplification of reference gene primers within the assay. To quantify the absolute abundance of each unique TCRbeta CDR3 rearrangement, sequence reads were collapsed and filtered. For each sample, productive Simpson clonality was calculated as the square root of Simpson's diversity index across productive rearrangements. TCRdb stores this immuneACCESS table with in-frame sequences only. Part of the clones is absent; in the studies checked, under half of the shortfall reflects unresolved V genes, and no reason is known for the rest. Clone size and V and J calls were adopted from that table, with D and trimming inferred from the DNA. The sample table records roughly 120,000 clones; nearly 90% of these occur just once. Of the sample, more than 7% is held by the ten largest clones.

General study outcomes and caveats: Clinical and demographic metadata were provided uncurated, with the amount varying by source and participant.

In the case of this clone: Its antigen specificity is not known. No per-base quality is available; no much larger clone lies one base away.

A second Seattle source provided samples from volunteer blood donors who had recovered from COVID-19. Whole blood was collected in K2EDTA tubes by collaborating institutions according to the institutions' own protocols. For TCRbeta analysis, collaborators shipped samples in one of three forms: frozen whole blood, isolated PBMCs, or DNA extracted from either of those sample types. The TCR sequence derives from a woman aged 65 to 85 who had recovered from COVID-19. The sample consisted of peripheral blood.

Here is the DNA: TGCAGTGCTAGAGGCTACGAGACCCAGTACTTC. This gives the protein CSARGYETQYF. This receptor chain uses TRBV20-1 and TRBJ2-5; no D gene is confidently identified. CDR1 and CDR2 are drawn from the germline V gene (reference sequence): DFQATT, SNEGSKA. The trim is 1 base for V and 5 bases for J, with a gap of 5 bases between the germline ends. From the cysteine through the phenylalanine, the CDR3 covers 11 amino acids. Only the CDR3 part of the read is kept: 33 bases, read in frame from the first base.